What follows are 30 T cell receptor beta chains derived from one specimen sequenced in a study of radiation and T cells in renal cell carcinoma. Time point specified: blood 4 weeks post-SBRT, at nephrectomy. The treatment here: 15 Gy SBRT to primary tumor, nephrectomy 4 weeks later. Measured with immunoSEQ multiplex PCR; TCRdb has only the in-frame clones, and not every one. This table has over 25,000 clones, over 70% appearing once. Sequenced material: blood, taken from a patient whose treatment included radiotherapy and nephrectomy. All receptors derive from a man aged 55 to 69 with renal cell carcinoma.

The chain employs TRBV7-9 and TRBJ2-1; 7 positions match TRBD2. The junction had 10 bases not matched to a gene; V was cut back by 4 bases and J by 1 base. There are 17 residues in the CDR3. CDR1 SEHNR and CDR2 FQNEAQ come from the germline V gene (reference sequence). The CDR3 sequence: CASSSSRGRESYNEQFF. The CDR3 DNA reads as TGTGCCAGCAGCTCATCCCGCGGGCGGGAGTCCTACAATGAGCAGTTCTTC.

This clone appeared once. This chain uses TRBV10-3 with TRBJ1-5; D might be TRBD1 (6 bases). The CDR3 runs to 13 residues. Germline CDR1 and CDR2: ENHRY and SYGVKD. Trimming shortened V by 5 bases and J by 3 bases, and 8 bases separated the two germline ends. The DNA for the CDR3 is TGTGCCATCAGTAGGACAGTCAATCAGCCCCAGCATTTT. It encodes CAISRTVNQPQHF.

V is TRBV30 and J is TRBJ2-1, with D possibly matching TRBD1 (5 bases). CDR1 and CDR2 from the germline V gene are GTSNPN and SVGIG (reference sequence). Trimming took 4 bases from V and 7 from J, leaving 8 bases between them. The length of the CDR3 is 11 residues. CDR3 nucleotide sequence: TGTGCCTGGACAGGGCGAAATGAGCAGTTCTTC. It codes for CAWTGRNEQFF.

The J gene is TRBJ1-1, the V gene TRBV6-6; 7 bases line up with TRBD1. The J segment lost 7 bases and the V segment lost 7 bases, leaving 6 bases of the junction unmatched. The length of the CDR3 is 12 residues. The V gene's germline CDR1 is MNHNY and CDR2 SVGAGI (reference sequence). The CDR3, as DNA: TGTGCCAGCACCAAGGGGGCAAGTGAAGCTTTCTTT. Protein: CASTKGASEAFF.

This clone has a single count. The CDR3 protein is CSVTRLDGNEQFF. The CDR3 bases are TGCAGCGTTACCAGACTAGATGGGAATGAGCAGTTCTTC. V and J are TRBV29-1 and TRBJ2-1, with D possibly TRBD2 on 6 matching bases. Germline CDR1 reads SQVTM; CDR2 reads ANQGSEA. This CDR3 is 13 amino acids long. V shed 5 bases and J shed 7 bases, with 15 bases lying between them.

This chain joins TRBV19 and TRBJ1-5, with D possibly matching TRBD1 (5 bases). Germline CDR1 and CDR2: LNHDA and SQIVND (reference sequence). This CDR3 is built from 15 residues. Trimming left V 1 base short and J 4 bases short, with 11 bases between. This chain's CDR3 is CASSIGGRLNQPQHF. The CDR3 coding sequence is TGTGCCAGTAGTATAGGGGGCCGGTTAAATCAGCCCCAGCATTTT.

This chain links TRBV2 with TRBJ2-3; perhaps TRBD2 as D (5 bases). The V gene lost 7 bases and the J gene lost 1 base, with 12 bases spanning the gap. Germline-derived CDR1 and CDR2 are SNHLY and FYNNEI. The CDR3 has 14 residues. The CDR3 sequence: CASIPGDRTDTQYF. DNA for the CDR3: TGTGCCAGCATCCCCGGGGATCGCACAGATACGCAGTATTTT.

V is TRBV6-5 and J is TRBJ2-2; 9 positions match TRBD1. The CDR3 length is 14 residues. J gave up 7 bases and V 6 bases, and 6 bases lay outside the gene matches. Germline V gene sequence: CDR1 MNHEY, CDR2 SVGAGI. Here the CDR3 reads CASSRGQGYGELFF. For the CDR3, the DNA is TGTGCCAGCAGCCGAGGACAGGGGTACGGGGAGCTGTTTTTT.

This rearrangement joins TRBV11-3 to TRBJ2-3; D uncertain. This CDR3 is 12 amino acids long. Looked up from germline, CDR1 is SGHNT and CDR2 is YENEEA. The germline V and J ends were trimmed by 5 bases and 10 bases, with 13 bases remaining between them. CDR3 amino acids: CASSPPLGAQYF. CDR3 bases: TGTGCCAGCAGCCCCCCGCTAGGTGCGCAGTATTTT.

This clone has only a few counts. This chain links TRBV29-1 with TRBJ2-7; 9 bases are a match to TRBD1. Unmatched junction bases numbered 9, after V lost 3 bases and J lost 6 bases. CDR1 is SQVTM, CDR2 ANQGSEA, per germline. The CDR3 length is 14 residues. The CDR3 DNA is TGCAGCGTTGAGGGGACAGGGCGTAGTCGCGAGCAGTACTTC. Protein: CSVEGTGRSREQYF.

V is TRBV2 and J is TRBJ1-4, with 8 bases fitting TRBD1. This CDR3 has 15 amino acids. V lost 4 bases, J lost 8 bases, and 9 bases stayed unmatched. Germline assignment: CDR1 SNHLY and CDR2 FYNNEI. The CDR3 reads CASSAPGTGPEKLFF. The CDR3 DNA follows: TGTGCCAGCAGTGCGCCGGGGACAGGCCCCGAAAAACTGTTTTTT.

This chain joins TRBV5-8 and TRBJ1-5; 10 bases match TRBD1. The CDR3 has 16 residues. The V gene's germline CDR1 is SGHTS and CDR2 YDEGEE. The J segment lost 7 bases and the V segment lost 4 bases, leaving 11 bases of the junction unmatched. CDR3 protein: CASSTRDRGRGQPQHF. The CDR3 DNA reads TGTGCCAGCAGCACCCGGGACAGGGGCCGGGGGCAGCCCCAGCATTTT.

In nucleotides, the CDR3 is TGCAGTGCTAGTGCGGGGGCTGAAGCTTTCTTT. It is translated as CSASAGAEAFF. This chain joins TRBV20-1 and TRBJ1-1, with D possibly being TRBD1 (5 bases). This CDR3 has 11 amino acids. Trimming shortened V by 3 bases and J by 6 bases, and 8 bases separated the two germline ends. Per germline, CDR1 DFQATT and CDR2 SNEGSKA (reference sequence).

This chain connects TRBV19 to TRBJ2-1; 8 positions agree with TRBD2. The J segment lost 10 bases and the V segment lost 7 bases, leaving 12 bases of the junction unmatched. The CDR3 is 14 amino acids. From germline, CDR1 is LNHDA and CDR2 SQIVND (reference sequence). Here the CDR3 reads CASKGAGATREQFF. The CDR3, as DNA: TGTGCCAGTAAGGGAGCGGGAGCCACTCGGGAGCAGTTCTTC.

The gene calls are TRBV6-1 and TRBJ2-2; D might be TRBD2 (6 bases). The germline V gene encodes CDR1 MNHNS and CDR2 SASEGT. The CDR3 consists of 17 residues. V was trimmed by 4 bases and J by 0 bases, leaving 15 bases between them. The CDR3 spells CASSATFGGANTGELFF. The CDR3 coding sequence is TGTGCCAGCAGTGCTACCTTCGGGGGTGCGAACACCGGGGAGCTGTTTTTT.

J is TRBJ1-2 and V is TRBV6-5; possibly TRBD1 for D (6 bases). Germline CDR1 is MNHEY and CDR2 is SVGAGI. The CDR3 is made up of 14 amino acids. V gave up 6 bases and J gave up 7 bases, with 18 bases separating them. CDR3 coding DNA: TGTGCCAGCAGAGCTAACAGGGACGAGAGTGGCTACACCTTC. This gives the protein CASRANRDESGYTF.

The CDR3 nucleotides are TGTGCCAGCTCACCCTCTGCGGGAGGAGATACGCAGTATTTT. Its protein is CASSPSAGGDTQYF. The V and J genes are TRBV18 and TRBJ2-3, with TRBD2 matching over 8 bases. The germline gives CDR1 KGHSH, CDR2 LQKENI. The CDR3 has 14 amino acids. The junction had 4 bases not matched to a gene; V was cut back by 3 bases and J by 5 bases.

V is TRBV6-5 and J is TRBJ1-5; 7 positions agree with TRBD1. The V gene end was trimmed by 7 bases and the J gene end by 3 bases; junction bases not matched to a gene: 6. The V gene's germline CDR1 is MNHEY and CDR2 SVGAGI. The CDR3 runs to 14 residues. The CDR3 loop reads CASNPTGNNQPQHF. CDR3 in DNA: TGTGCCAGCAACCCGACAGGGAACAATCAGCCCCAGCATTTT.

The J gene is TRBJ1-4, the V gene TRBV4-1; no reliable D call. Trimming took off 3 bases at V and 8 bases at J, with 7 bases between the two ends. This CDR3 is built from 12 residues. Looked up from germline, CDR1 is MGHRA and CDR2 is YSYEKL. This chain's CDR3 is CASSHDPEKLFF. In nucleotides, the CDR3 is TGCGCCAGCAGCCATGACCCCGAAAAACTGTTTTTT.

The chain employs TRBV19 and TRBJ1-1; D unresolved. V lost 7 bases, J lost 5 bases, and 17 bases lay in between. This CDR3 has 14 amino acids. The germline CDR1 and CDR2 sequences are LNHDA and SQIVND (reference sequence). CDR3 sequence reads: CASTSTELETEAFF. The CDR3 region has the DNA TGTGCCAGTACCTCAACAGAACTCGAAACTGAAGCTTTCTTT. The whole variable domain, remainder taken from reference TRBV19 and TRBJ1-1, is DGGITQSPKYLFRKEGQNVTLSCEQNLNHDAMYWYRQDPGQGLRLIYYSQIVNDFQKGDIAEGYSVSREKKESFPLTVTSAQKNPTAFYLCASTSTELETEAFFGQGTRLTVV.

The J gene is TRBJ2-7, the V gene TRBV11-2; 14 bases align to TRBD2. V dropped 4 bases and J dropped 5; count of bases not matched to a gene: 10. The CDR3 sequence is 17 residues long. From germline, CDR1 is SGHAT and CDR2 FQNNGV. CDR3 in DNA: TGTGCCAGCAGCTCAAATCGGGGACTAGCGGGAGTCCACGAGCAGTACTTC. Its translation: CASSSNRGLAGVHEQYF.

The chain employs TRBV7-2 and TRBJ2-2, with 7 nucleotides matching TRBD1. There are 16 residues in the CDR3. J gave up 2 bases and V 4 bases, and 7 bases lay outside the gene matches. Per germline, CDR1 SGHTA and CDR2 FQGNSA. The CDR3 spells CASSSDREINTGELFF. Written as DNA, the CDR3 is TGTGCCAGCAGCTCTGACAGGGAGATAAACACCGGGGAGCTGTTTTTT.

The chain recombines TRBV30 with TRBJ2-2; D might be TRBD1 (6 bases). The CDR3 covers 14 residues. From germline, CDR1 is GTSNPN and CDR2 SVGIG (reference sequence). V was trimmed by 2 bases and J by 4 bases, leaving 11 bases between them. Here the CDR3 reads CAWSTNRATGELFF. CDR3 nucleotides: TGTGCCTGGAGTACCAACAGGGCCACCGGGGAGCTGTTTTTT.

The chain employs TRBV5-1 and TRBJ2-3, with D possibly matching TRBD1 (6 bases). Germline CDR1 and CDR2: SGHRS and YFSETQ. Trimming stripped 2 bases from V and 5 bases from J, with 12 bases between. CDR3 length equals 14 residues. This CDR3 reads CASSLGQQGDTQYF. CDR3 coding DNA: TGCGCCAGCAGCTTAGGGCAACAGGGAGATACGCAGTATTTT.

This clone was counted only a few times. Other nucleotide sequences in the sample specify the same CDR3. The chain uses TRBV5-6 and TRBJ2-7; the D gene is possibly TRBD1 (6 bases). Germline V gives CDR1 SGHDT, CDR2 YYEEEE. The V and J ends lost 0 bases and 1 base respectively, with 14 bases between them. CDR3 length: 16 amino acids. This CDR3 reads CASSLEGVRRSYEQYF. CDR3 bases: TGTGCCAGCAGCTTGGAGGGGGTTCGAAGATCCTACGAGCAGTACTTC. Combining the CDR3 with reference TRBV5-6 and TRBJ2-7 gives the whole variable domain DAGVTQSPTHLIKTRGQQVTLRCSPKSGHDTVSWYQQALGQGPQFIFQYYEEEERQRGNFPDRFSGHQFPNYSSELNVNALLLGDSALYLCASSLEGVRRSYEQYFGPGTRLTVT.

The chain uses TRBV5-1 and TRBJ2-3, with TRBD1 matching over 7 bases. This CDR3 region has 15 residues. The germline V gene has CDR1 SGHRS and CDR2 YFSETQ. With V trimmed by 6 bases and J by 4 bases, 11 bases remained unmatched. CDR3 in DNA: TGCGCCAGCATTCTTACAGGGGATTTCGCAGATACGCAGTATTTT. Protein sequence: CASILTGDFADTQYF. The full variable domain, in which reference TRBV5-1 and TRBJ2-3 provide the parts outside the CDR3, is KAGVTQTPRYLIKTRGQQVTLSCSPISGHRSVSWYQQTPGQGLQFLFEYFSETQRNKGNFPGRFSGRQFSNSRSEMNVSTLELGDSALYLCASILTGDFADTQYFGPGTRLTVL.

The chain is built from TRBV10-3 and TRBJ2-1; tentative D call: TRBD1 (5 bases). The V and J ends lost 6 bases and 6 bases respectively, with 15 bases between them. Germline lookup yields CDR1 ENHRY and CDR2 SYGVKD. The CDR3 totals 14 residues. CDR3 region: CAISLNSGINEQFF. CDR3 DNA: TGTGCCATCAGCCTTAACTCAGGGATCAATGAGCAGTTCTTC.

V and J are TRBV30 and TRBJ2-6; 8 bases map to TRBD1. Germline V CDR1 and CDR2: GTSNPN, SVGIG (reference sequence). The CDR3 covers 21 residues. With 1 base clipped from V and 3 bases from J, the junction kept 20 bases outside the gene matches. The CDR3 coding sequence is TGTGCCTGGAGTGACCGGAATATTCCCGCCAGGGGGCGGGATGGGGCCAACGTCCTGACTTTC. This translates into CAWSDRNIPARGRDGANVLTF.

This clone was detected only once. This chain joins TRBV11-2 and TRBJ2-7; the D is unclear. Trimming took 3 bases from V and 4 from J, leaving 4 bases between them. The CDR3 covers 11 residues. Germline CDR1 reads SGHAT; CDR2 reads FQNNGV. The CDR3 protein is CASSLWYEQYF. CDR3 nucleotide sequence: TGTGCCAGCAGCTTGTGGTACGAGCAGTACTTC.

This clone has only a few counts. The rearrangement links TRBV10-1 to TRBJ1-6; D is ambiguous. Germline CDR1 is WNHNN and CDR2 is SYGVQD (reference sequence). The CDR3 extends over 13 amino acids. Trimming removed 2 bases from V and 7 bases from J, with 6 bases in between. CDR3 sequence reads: CASSERQNSPLHF. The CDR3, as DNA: TGCGCCAGCAGTGAGAGACAAAATTCACCCCTCCACTTT.